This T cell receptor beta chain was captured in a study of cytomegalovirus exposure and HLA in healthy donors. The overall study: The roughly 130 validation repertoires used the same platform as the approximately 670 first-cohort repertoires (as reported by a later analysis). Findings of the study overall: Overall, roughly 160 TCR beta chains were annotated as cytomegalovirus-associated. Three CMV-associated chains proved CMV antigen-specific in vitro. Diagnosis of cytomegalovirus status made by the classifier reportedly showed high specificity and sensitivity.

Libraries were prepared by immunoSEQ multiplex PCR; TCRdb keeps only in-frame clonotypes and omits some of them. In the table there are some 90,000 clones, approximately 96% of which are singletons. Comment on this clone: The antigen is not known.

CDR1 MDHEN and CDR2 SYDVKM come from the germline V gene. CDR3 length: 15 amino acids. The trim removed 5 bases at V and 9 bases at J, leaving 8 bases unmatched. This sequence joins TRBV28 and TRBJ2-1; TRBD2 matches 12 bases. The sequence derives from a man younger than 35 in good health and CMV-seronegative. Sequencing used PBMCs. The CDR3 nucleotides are TGTGCCAGCAGTAAGGGGCTAGCGGGAGGGATTGAGCAGTTCTTC. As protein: CASSKGLAGGIEQFF.